This T cell receptor (beta chain) was observed in a study of technical replicates of blood from a few donors. Measured with immunoSEQ multiplex PCR; TCRdb has only the in-frame clones, and not every one. The sample comprises around 79,000 clones, roughly nine tenths of which are singletons, and 0.25% rests with the top ten. Germline V CDR1 and CDR2: SEHNR, FQNEAQ (reference sequence). Unmatched junction bases numbered 4, after V lost 4 bases and J lost 0 bases. The CDR3 is 16 residues long. The chain recombines TRBV7-9 with TRBJ1-1; 11 nucleotides match TRBD1. Sequenced material: T cells isolated from PBMCs. The clonotype comes from a human donor in good health. The CDR3 loop reads CASSSRTGGLNTEAFF. In DNA form, the CDR3 reads TGTGCCAGCAGCTCCCGGACAGGGGGCCTGAACACTGAAGCTTTCTTT.